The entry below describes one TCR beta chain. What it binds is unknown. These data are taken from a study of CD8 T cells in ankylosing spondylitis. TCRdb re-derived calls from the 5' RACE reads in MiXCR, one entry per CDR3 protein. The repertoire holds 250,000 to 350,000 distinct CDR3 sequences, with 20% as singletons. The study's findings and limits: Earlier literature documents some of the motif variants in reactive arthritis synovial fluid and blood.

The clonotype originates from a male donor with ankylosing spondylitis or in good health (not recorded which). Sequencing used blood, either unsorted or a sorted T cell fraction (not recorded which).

Here the CDR3 DNA reads TGTGCAAGTTACAGCAATCAGCCCCAGCATTTT. As protein: CASYSNQPQHF. V gene TRBV12-2 combines with J gene TRBJ1-5. TRBV12-2 is a recognized pseudogene. The CDR3 is 11 residues long.